The next 12 T cell receptor beta chains were all read from a single sample in a study of OX40 agonist ivuxolimab in advanced cancers. The data were produced by immunoSEQ multiplex PCR, yet TCRdb's version contains in-frame clones alone and is incomplete. Of tens of thousands of clones listed, more than 65% are singletons. This specimen was CD4+ or CD8+ T cells sorted from blood, taken in a trial of the OX40 agonist ivuxolimab. Source of these receptors: an adult with an advanced solid tumor such as melanoma, head and neck, liver or kidney cancer.

CDR3 coding DNA: TGCGCCAGCAGGCTAGCGGGGTCGGCCTACAATGAGCAGTTCTTC. Amino acid sequence: CASRLAGSAYNEQFF. The J gene is TRBJ2-1, the V gene TRBV10-2; 9 positions agree with TRBD2. In germline, CDR1 is WSHSY, CDR2 SAAADI. The V segment lost 6 bases and the J segment 2 bases; nucleotides outside the gene matches: 5. CDR3 length equals 15 residues.

The chain has TRBV10-1 and TRBJ1-1; tentative D call: TRBD1 (6 bases). This CDR3 is built from 14 residues. The germline V gene has CDR1 WNHNN and CDR2 SYGVQD (reference sequence). Trimming removed 0 bases at V and 5 bases at J, with 10 bases between. CDR3 nucleotide sequence: TGCGCCAGCAGTGAGTCAGAGGGGGGGACTGAAGCTTTCTTT. Its translation is CASSESEGGTEAFF.

This chain connects TRBV2 to TRBJ2-2; 7 bases fit TRBD1. There are 15 residues in the CDR3. V was clipped by 6 bases and J by 0 bases; unmatched bases: 4. In germline, CDR1 is SNHLY, CDR2 FYNNEI. This CDR3 reads CASSLQGSNTGELFF. The CDR3 DNA sequence: TGTGCCAGCAGCCTACAGGGGTCGAACACCGGGGAGCTGTTTTTT.

The rearrangement links TRBV29-1 to TRBJ2-1; D is perhaps TRBD2 (6 bases). Germline CDR1 SQVTM, CDR2 ANQGSEA. Trimming removed 8 bases from V and 4 bases from J, with 18 bases in between. This CDR3 is built from 14 residues. CDR3 residues: CSSTGPSGYNEQFF. CDR3 DNA sequence: TGCAGCTCCACCGGGCCCAGCGGGTACAATGAGCAGTTCTTC.

The chain carries TRBV13 and TRBJ2-2; D gene unclear. CDR1 is PRHDT and CDR2 is FYEKMQ in the germline V gene (reference sequence). V gave up 4 bases and J gave up 4 bases, with 13 bases separating them. The CDR3 has 15 residues. The DNA of the CDR3 is TGTGCCAGCAGCTCCCCCGTAGCAGGCACCGGGGAGCTGTTTTTT. It translates to CASSSPVAGTGELFF. The full variable domain, completed using reference TRBV13 and TRBJ2-2, is AAGVIQSPRHLIKEKRETATLKCYPIPRHDTVYWYQQGPGQDPQFLISFYEKMQSDKGSIPDRFSAQQFSDYHSELNMSSLELGDSALYFCASSSPVAGTGELFFGEGSRLTVL.

The rearrangement joins TRBV7-2 to TRBJ2-7; the D call may be TRBD1 or TRBD2 (5 bases each). Per germline, CDR1 SGHTA and CDR2 FQGNSA. The CDR3 runs to 11 residues. Trimming cost V 4 bases and J 6 bases, with 7 bases left between them. The DNA for the CDR3 is TGTGCCAGCAGCTGGGACGGCGAGCAGTACTTC. Protein: CASSWDGEQYF.

The genes are TRBV7-9 and TRBJ1-1; the match to TRBD1 covers 11 bases. Germline trimming cut 8 bases from V and 3 bases from J; bases unmatched to any gene: 5. The CDR3 runs 14 residues. The germline V gene encodes CDR1 SEHNR and CDR2 FQNEAQ (reference sequence). DNA of the CDR3: TGTGCCAGCCGCGGGACAGGGGGGGACACTGAAGCTTTCTTT. Amino acid sequence: CASRGTGGDTEAFF.

The chain combines TRBV29-1 with TRBJ2-5; the match to TRBD1 covers 9 bases. V was pared by 7 bases and J by 1 base, with 13 bases of the junction left unmatched. Germline V gene data show CDR1 as SQVTM and CDR2 as ANQGSEA. CDR3 length equals 16 residues. As DNA, the CDR3 is TGCAGCGGCAACAGGGGGCGCGACGGTCTCCAAGAGACCCAGTACTTC. It codes for CSGNRGRDGLQETQYF.

This chain connects TRBV6-5 to TRBJ2-7; TRBD1 matches 9 bases. The CDR3 extends over 14 amino acids. The V segment lost 2 bases and the J segment 5 bases; nucleotides outside the gene matches: 4. The germline V gene encodes CDR1 MNHEY and CDR2 SVGAGI. The DNA of the CDR3 is TGTGCCAGCAGTTACGAGACAGGGGGGAACGAGCAGTACTTC. Translating it yields CASSYETGGNEQYF.

The sample holds one count of this clone. In DNA form, the CDR3 reads TGTGCCAGCAGCTTAGGTCGACTGTATAATTCACCCCTCCACTTT. Protein product: CASSLGRLYNSPLHF. V usage is TRBV7-6 and J usage is TRBJ1-6; D gene ambiguous. Germline V gene data show CDR1 as SGHVS and CDR2 as FNYEAQ. Trimming removed 1 base at V and 4 bases at J, with 8 bases between. The CDR3 has 15 residues.

CDR3 region: CASSSRLAETTDTQYF. The CDR3 DNA sequence: TGTGCCAGCAGTTCCCGTCTAGCGGAGACCACAGATACGCAGTATTTT. The V gene is TRBV27, the J gene TRBJ2-3; 7 bases fit TRBD2. J lost 2 bases, V lost 4 bases, and 9 bases had no gene match. The CDR3 has 16 amino acids. Per germline, CDR1 MNHEY and CDR2 SMNVEV (reference sequence).

The chain carries TRBV19 and TRBJ2-1; D is perhaps TRBD1 (6 bases). Trimming stripped 6 bases from V and 6 bases from J, with 18 bases between. The CDR3 is 15 amino acids. From germline, CDR1 is LNHDA and CDR2 SQIVND (reference sequence). CDR3 region: CASSRNREYGNEQFF. CDR3 sequence (DNA): TGTGCCAGTAGCCGGAACAGGGAATATGGCAATGAGCAGTTCTTC.